The 18 T cell receptor beta chains presented below share a single source sample, sequenced in a study of cytomegalovirus exposure and HLA in healthy donors (dated by TCRdb to about 2017). Library preparation employed the immunoSEQ multiplex PCR assay. A mixture of 60 forward primers for TCR Vbeta segments and 13 reverse primers for TCR Jbeta segments was used in the multiplex PCR. In TCRdb, the immuneACCESS table is reduced to in-frame sequences with V and J assigned. These tables do not hold every clone; where another copy was compared, an unresolved V gene accounts for under half, and the others remain unexplained. This sample's table lists about 59,000 clones. The top ten hold around 5% of the sample. Material for sequencing was PBMCs. These receptors were collected from a man aged 25-40 years in good health and CMV-seropositive.

The chain joins TRBV7-3 to TRBJ2-3; 7 nucleotides line up with TRBD1. Unmatched junction bases numbered 7, after V lost 1 base and J lost 3 bases. The CDR3 loop spans 16 amino acids. Looked up from germline, CDR1 is SGHTA and CDR2 is FQGTGA. The CDR3 nucleotides read TGTGCCAGCAGCTTAATGAGGGGGCGAGGGACAGATACGCAGTATTTT. Amino acid sequence: CASSLMRGRGTDTQYF.

The chain joins TRBV23-1 to TRBJ2-2; 14 bases map to TRBD2. TRBV23-1 falls under the ORF class, with uncertain function. CDR3 size: 19 residues. V shed 4 bases, J shed 7 bases, and the junction held 14 bases outside the gene matches. The CDR3 loop is CASSRDRLAGGPSGGELFF. In DNA, the CDR3 is TGCGCCAGCAGTCGGGACAGACTAGCGGGAGGGCCCTCTGGCGGGGAGCTGTTTTTT.

The V gene is TRBV29-1, the J gene TRBJ2-1; 8 nucleotides agree with TRBD2. V was clipped by 7 bases and J by 5 bases; unmatched bases: 10. CDR3 size: 14 residues. Looked up from germline, CDR1 is SQVTM and CDR2 is ANQGSEA. The CDR3 sequence is CSELPSGGHNEQFF. The CDR3, as DNA: TGCAGCGAACTGCCCAGCGGGGGTCACAATGAGCAGTTCTTC.

Comments on this clone: Sequence at one end of the junction differs from germline and may be a read error. The chain carries TRBV6-4 and TRBJ2-1, with D perhaps TRBD2 (6 bases). Germline V gives CDR1 MRHNA, CDR2 SNTAGT. The CDR3 sequence is 15 residues long. CDR3 nucleotide sequence: TGTGCCAGCAGTGACTCTAGCGGCTCCGACAATGAGCAGTTCTTC. It specifies CASSDSSGSDNEQFF.

The chain employs TRBV18 and TRBJ1-1, with D hard to call. The CDR3 runs to 13 residues. The V gene lost 3 bases and the J gene lost 3 bases, with 8 bases spanning the gap. Germline CDR1 is KGHSH and CDR2 is LQKENI. The CDR3: CASSPRADTEAFF. The CDR3, as DNA: TGTGCCAGCTCACCGAGGGCAGACACTGAAGCTTTCTTT.

The chain uses TRBV30 and TRBJ1-5; 7 nucleotides align to TRBD1. Germline V gene data show CDR1 as GTSNPN and CDR2 as SVGIG (reference sequence). This CDR3 comprises 17 residues. The V and J ends lost 1 base and 0 bases, in that order; junction bases with no gene match: 9. CDR3 residues: CAWSAYRGPYSNQPQHF. The CDR3 nucleotides read TGTGCCTGGAGTGCCTACAGGGGTCCGTATAGCAATCAGCCCCAGCATTTT.

V and J are TRBV30 and TRBJ1-2, with 9 bases lining up with TRBD1. CDR1 is GTSNPN and CDR2 is SVGIG in the germline V gene (reference sequence). CDR3 length: 14 amino acids. V was clipped by 2 bases and J by 4 bases; unmatched bases: 5. CDR3 DNA: TGTGCCTGGAGTAAACAGGGGGCCATCTATGGCTACACCTTC. It is translated as CAWSKQGAIYGYTF.

This chain uses TRBV5-5 with TRBJ2-5; D is perhaps TRBD2 (6 bases). The CDR3 length is 16 residues. Trimming took 4 bases from V and 0 from J, leaving 16 bases between them. Per germline, CDR1 SGHKS and CDR2 YYEKEE (reference sequence). The DNA of the CDR3 is TGTGCCAGCAGCCCTCGGGGGTCGGCGTACCAAGAGACCCAGTACTTC. Translation gives CASSPRGSAYQETQYF.

V and J are TRBV9 and TRBJ2-2; maybe TRBD1 (6 bases). The CDR3 has 16 amino acids. Germline CDR1 SGDLS, CDR2 YYNGEE. Trimming removed 0 bases from V and 4 bases from J, with 13 bases in between. The CDR3, as DNA: TGTGCCAGCAGCGTAGATGGCAGGGGAAGCACCGGGGAGCTGTTTTTT. Translation gives CASSVDGRGSTGELFF.

V is TRBV18 and J is TRBJ2-1; 14 bases are a match to TRBD2. This CDR3 region has 16 residues. V lost 6 bases and J lost 7; bases outside the gene matches: 8. CDR1 KGHSH and CDR2 LQKENI come from the germline V gene. CDR3 in amino acids: CASSTTTSGGGNEQFF. The CDR3 DNA sequence: TGTGCCAGCTCGACCACGACTAGCGGGGGGGGGAATGAGCAGTTCTTC.

The chain is built from TRBV30 and TRBJ2-3, with D maybe TRBD2 (6 bases). The V gene lost 0 bases and the J gene lost 5 bases, with 12 bases spanning the gap. The CDR3 is 14 residues long. Germline CDR1 reads GTSNPN; CDR2 reads SVGIG (reference sequence). The CDR3 region has the DNA TGTGCCTGGAGTGTAGGTCGGGGGTTAGATACGCAGTATTTT. Encoded protein: CAWSVGRGLDTQYF.

In nucleotides, the CDR3 is TGCAGCGTTGTGGAGGGTTCGGACGGCTACACCTTC. This gives the protein CSVVEGSDGYTF. V gene TRBV29-1 combines with J gene TRBJ1-2; D unresolved. Trimming cost V 4 bases and J 8 bases, with 14 bases left between them. Germline V lookup: CDR1 SQVTM, CDR2 ANQGSEA. The CDR3 runs to 12 residues.

The rearrangement joins TRBV30 to TRBJ2-7; tentatively, D is TRBD1 (7 bases). The V and J ends lost 4 bases and 2 bases respectively, with 15 bases between them. Germline lookup yields CDR1 GTSNPN and CDR2 SVGIG (reference sequence). The CDR3 spans 14 residues. The CDR3: CAWTQGGFAYEQYF. For the CDR3, the DNA is TGTGCCTGGACCCAGGGGGGATTCGCCTACGAGCAGTACTTC.

This chain uses TRBV14 with TRBJ1-3; perhaps TRBD1 as D (5 bases). The CDR3 contains 14 residues. CDR1 is SGHDN and CDR2 is FVKESK in the germline V gene. Trimming stripped 1 base from V and 8 bases from J, with 12 bases between. CDR3 coding DNA: TGTGCCAGCAGCCAAGGATGGGGGGAGGACACCATATATTTT. Amino acid sequence: CASSQGWGEDTIYF.

V is TRBV15 and J is TRBJ2-1, with TRBD1 identical over 11 bases. The V segment lost 6 bases and the J segment 5 bases; nucleotides outside the gene matches: 9. Germline assignment: CDR1 LNHNV and CDR2 YYDKDF (reference sequence). The CDR3 consists of 16 residues. In nucleotides, the CDR3 is TGTGCCACCAGTCGAGGAGGGGGACAGGGGGACAATGAGCAGTTCTTC. Protein product: CATSRGGGQGDNEQFF.

The rearrangement links TRBV11-3 to TRBJ1-4; the match to TRBD1 covers 7 bases. The CDR3 runs 15 residues. V shed 3 bases, J shed 0 bases, and the junction held 1 base outside the gene matches. The germline CDR1 and CDR2 sequences are SGHNT and YENEEA. The CDR3 here is CASSFGTATNEKLFF. The CDR3, as DNA: TGTGCCAGCAGCTTCGGGACAGCAACTAATGAAAAACTGTTTTTT.

The chain carries TRBV30 and TRBJ1-2; 7 bases line up with TRBD1. V gave up 2 bases and J gave up 9 bases; unmatched junction bases: 9. The CDR3 has 13 amino acids. The germline V gene encodes CDR1 GTSNPN and CDR2 SVGIG (reference sequence). This chain's CDR3 is CAWSRTGDNSYTF. The CDR3 bases are TGTGCCTGGAGTAGGACAGGAGATAATAGCTACACCTTC.

V gene TRBV5-1 combines with J gene TRBJ1-5; TRBD1 might be the D (5 bases). Trimming took off 4 bases at V and 5 bases at J, with 13 bases between the two ends. There are 14 residues in the CDR3. Germline values: CDR1 SGHRS, CDR2 YFSETQ. The CDR3 is CASSVSGGDQPQHF. As DNA, the CDR3 is TGCGCCAGCAGCGTGTCAGGAGGGGATCAGCCCCAGCATTTT.